This TCR beta chain came from a study of circulating tumor DNA in untreated peripheral T-cell lymphoma (dated by TCRdb to 2020 to 2022). Beyond this particular receptor, the publication reports: Tumor-specific clonotypes were identified in about 81% of patients, with identification achieved from around 86% of baseline tissues and about 70% of baseline serum samples.

As for this clone: The antigen it recognizes is unknown. No much larger clonotype is one base removed from it; base qualities were not supplied.

The library was generated by the immunoSEQ multiplex PCR assay. TCRdb limited this immuneACCESS table to in-frame rearrangements with V and J called. A share of clones is missing; checked studies link under half to unresolved V genes, and the rest is unexplained. The sample table lists just over 1,400 clones, around 70% of them with a count of one. In total, the top ten clones hold approximately 67% of the sample. The CDR1 and CDR2 encoded by the germline V gene (reference sequence) are LNHDA and SQIVND. Deletion took 6 bases off V and 1 base off J, with a span of 12 bases between the germline ends. The CDR3 goes from the cysteine to the phenylalanine over 14 residues. The read is trimmed to its CDR3 DNA, 42 bases read in frame from base 1. Baseline tumor tissue collected before treatment was sequenced to identify tumor-specific TCR clonotypes. In a trial, the study monitored patients with peripheral T-cell lymphoma who were getting frontline treatment by applying next-generation sequencing to their T-cell receptor sequences.

The origin of this receptor is a human donor with peripheral T-cell lymphoma. Sequencing was done on a sample of tumor tissue. In this chain, TRBV19 is recombined with TRBJ1-1, with TRBD1 perhaps the D gene, on 6 matching bases. The CDR3 reads as follows: CASRTGNENTEAFF. The DNA sequence follows: TGTGCCAGTAGGACAGGTAACGAGAACACTGAAGCTTTCTTT.